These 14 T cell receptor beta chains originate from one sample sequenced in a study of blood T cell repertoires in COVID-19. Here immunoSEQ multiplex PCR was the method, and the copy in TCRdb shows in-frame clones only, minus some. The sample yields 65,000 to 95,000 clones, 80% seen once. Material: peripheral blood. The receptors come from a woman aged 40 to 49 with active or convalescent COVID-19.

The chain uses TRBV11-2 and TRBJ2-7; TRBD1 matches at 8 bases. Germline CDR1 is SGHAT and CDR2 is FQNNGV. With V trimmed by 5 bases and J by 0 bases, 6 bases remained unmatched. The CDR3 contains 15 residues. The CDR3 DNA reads TGTGCCAGCAGCACATGGACAGGGAGCTCCTACGAGCAGTACTTC. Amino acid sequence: CASSTWTGSSYEQYF.

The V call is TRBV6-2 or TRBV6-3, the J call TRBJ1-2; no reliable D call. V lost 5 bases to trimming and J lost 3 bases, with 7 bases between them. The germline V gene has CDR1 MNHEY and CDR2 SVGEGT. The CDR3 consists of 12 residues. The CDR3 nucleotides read TGTGCCAGCAGTATCGGGGACTATGGCTACACCTTC. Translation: CASSIGDYGYTF.

The CDR3 sequence: CASSGAAGFNTEAFF. The CDR3 nucleotides read TGTGCCAGCTCAGGGGCTGCGGGATTTAACACTGAAGCTTTCTTT. The V call is TRBV18, the J call TRBJ1-1, with a tentative D call TRBD1 (5 bases). Per germline, CDR1 KGHSH and CDR2 LQKENI. This CDR3 region has 15 residues. Trimming left V 5 bases short and J 2 bases short, with 15 bases between.

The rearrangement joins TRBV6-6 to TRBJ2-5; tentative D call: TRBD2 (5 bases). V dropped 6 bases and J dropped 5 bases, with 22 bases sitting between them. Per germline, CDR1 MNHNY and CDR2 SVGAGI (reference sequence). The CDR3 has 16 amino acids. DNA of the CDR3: TGTGCCAGCAGCCGGACTCCTACCCGGTTCCGTGAGACCCAGTACTTC. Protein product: CASSRTPTRFRETQYF.

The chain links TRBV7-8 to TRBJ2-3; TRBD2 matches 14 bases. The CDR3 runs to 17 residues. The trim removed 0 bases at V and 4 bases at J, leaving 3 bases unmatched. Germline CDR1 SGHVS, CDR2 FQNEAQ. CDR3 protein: CASSLAGLAGDADTQYF. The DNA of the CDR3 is TGTGCCAGCAGCTTAGCGGGACTAGCGGGAGACGCAGATACGCAGTATTTT.

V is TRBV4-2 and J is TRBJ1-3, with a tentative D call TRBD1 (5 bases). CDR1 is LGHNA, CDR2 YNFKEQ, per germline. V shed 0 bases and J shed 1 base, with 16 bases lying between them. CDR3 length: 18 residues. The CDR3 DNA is TGTGCCAGCAGCCAAGAGGACACAGCGTACAGGTCTGGAAACACCATATATTTT. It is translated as CASSQEDTAYRSGNTIYF.

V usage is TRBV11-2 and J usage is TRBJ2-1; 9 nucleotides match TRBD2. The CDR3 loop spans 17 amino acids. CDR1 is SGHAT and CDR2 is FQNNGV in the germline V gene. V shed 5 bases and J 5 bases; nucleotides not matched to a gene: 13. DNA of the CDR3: TGTGCCAGCAGCCCCATTCTAAGCGGGAGGATAGACAATGAGCAGTTCTTC. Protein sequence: CASSPILSGRIDNEQFF.

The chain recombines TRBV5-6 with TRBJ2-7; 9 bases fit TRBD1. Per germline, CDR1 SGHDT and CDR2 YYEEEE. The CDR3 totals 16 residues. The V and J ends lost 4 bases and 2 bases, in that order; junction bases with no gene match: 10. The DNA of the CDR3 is TGTGCCAGCAGCCTGTACACAGGGGGCCCTACCTACGAGCAGTACTTC. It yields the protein CASSLYTGGPTYEQYF.

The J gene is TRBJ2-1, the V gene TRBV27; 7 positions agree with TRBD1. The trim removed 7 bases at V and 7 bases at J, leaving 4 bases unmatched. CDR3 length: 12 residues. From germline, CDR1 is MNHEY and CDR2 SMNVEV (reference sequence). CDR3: CASKGAANEQFF. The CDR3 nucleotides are TGTGCCAGCAAGGGGGCAGCGAATGAGCAGTTCTTC.

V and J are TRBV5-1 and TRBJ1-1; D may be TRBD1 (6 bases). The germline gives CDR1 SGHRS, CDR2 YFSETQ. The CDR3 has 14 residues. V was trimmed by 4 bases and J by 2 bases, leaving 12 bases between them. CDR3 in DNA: TGCGCCAGCAGCCCAGGGACACCTAACACTGAAGCTTTCTTT. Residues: CASSPGTPNTEAFF.

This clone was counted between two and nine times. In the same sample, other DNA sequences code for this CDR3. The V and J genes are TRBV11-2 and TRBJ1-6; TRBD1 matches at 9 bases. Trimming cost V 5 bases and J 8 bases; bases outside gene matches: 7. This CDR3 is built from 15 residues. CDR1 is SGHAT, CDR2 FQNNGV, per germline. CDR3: CASSPRTGADSPLHF. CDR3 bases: TGTGCCAGCAGCCCCCGGACAGGGGCGGATTCACCCCTCCACTTT. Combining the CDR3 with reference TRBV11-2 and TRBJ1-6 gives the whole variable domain EAGVAQSPRYKIIEKRQSVAFWCNPISGHATLYWYQQILGQGPKLLIQFQNNGVVDDSQLPKDRFSAERLKGVDSTLKIQPAKLEDSAVYLCASSPRTGADSPLHFGNGTRLTVT.

The CDR3 reads CASSKEDREDEQYF. As DNA, the CDR3 is TGTGCCAGCAGCAAAGAAGACAGAGAAGACGAGCAGTACTTC. This chain links TRBV21-1 with TRBJ2-7; whether TRBD1, the table's D call, matches the DNA was not checked. TRBV21-1 is reported as a pseudogene. The CDR3 runs 14 residues.

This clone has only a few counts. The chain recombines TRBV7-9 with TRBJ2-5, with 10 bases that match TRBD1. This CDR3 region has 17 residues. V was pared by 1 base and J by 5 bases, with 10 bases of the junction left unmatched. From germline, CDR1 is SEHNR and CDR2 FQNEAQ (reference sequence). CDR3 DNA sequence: TGTGCCAGCAGCTTAGGATTGGGACAGGGGCCAAGGGAGACCCAGTACTTC. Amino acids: CASSLGLGQGPRETQYF.

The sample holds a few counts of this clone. The CDR3 is CASSYGASGYEQFF. CDR3 DNA: TGTGCCAGCAGTTACGGCGCTAGCGGGTATGAGCAGTTCTTC. The V call is TRBV6-2 or TRBV6-3, the J call TRBJ2-1; 8 nucleotides match TRBD2. J gave up 8 bases and V 2 bases, and 5 bases lay outside the gene matches. The V gene's germline CDR1 is MNHEY and CDR2 SVGEGT. The CDR3 is 14 amino acids.